These 30 T cell receptor beta chains were sequenced from one sample in a study of human T cells and chemical hapten exposure. TCRdb re-analysed the RACE reads in MiXCR, keeping a single row per CDR3 protein. Found here are 35,000 to 50,000 distinct CDR3 sequences, over 9.5% of them singletons; the top ten hold 5% to 6.5%. This sample's time point: pre-sensitization, week 0. Regarding treatment: therapeutic diphenylcyclopropenone sensitization with weekly scalp DPC. This material consisted of whole blood, taken in connection with sensitization to the hapten diphenylcyclopropenone (DPC). The receptor set was obtained from a man aged 25 to 40 with alopecia areata. Some clones in this sample may be carry-over from other donors' samples.

This clonotype has ten or more counts. This chain joins TRBV2 and TRBJ1-1; D unresolved. Germline V CDR1 and CDR2: SNHLY, FYNNEI. Trimming cost V 5 bases and J 2 bases, with 12 bases left between them. CDR3 length: 14 amino acids. The CDR3 region has the DNA TGTGCCAGCAGTATGGAGGATTTTAACACTGAAGCTTTCTTT. This encodes CASSMEDFNTEAFF.

This clonotype was counted at least ten times. The chain couples TRBV10-3 to TRBJ2-5; the D gene is possibly TRBD2 (7 bases). The CDR3 is made up of 13 amino acids. Germline CDR1 ENHRY, CDR2 SYGVKD. The V gene lost 9 bases and the J gene lost 3 bases, with 14 bases spanning the gap. The CDR3 spells CAIGGALKETQYF. The CDR3 DNA is TGTGCCATTGGGGGGGCCCTAAAAGAGACCCAGTACTTC.

This clonotype has at least ten counts. The chain combines TRBV6-1 with TRBJ2-1; D not certain. Trimming removed 5 bases from V and 2 bases from J, with 13 bases in between. The CDR3 runs 15 residues. The germline V gene encodes CDR1 MNHNS and CDR2 SASEGT. The CDR3 nucleotides are TGTGCCAGCAGTCCGCGGTTGTCGGCCTACAATGAGCAGTTCTTC. This sequence encodes CASSPRLSAYNEQFF.

The V call is TRBV4-2, the J call TRBJ1-2, with D unresolved. V was clipped by 4 bases and J by 0 bases, with 12 bases between them. The CDR3 covers 15 residues. Germline-derived CDR1 and CDR2 are LGHNA and YNFKEQ. This CDR3 reads CASSPAPLANYGYTF. The CDR3 bases are TGTGCCAGCAGCCCCGCCCCCTTGGCTAACTATGGCTACACCTTC.

The chain links TRBV5-1 to TRBJ2-1, with D possibly being TRBD1 (6 bases). Germline lookup yields CDR1 SGHRS and CDR2 YFSETQ. CDR3 length: 15 residues. With 4 bases removed from V and 13 bases from J, the gap between germline ends came to 24 bases. The CDR3 sequence: CASSKYRTADRDQFF. The CDR3 DNA reads as TGCGCCAGCAGCAAGTACAGGACAGCCGACCGTGACCAGTTCTTC.

V gene TRBV5-1 combines with J gene TRBJ1-1; D is ambiguous. Germline assignment: CDR1 SGHRS and CDR2 YFSETQ. Trimming took off 5 bases at V and 1 base at J, with 9 bases between the two ends. The CDR3 length is 13 residues. CDR3 loop: CASRLEQNTEAFF. CDR3 DNA: TGCGCCAGCAGATTAGAACAGAACACTGAAGCTTTCTTT.

The chain uses TRBV20-1 and TRBJ2-2; TRBD2 matches at 9 bases. Trimming at V came to 4 bases and at J to 2 bases, leaving 2 bases not matched to a gene. CDR1 and CDR2 from the germline V gene are DFQATT and SNEGSKA (reference sequence). This CDR3 region has 14 residues. CDR3 amino acids: CSATSGVNTGELFF. CDR3 sequence (DNA): TGCAGTGCTACTAGCGGGGTAAACACCGGGGAGCTGTTTTTT.

This clonotype was found many times. This rearrangement joins TRBV4-1 to TRBJ2-7; 10 bases agree with TRBD1. V was pared by 0 bases and J by 6 bases, with 11 bases of the junction left unmatched. The CDR3 length is 17 residues. Germline V CDR1 and CDR2: MGHRA, YSYEKL. The CDR3, as DNA: TGCGCCAGCAGCCAAGATGTTTCGGGGACAGGGGATTCCGAGCAGTACTTC. Translated, it gives CASSQDVSGTGDSEQYF.

This clonotype was observed at least ten times. The chain combines TRBV20-1 with TRBJ2-2, with TRBD2 matching 8 bases. Germline loops: CDR1 DFQATT, CDR2 SNEGSKA (reference sequence). After removal of 2 bases from V and 3 bases from J, the junction contained 11 bases not matched to a gene. This CDR3 has 17 amino acids. The CDR3 reads CSARRSWGSGDTGELFF. Written as DNA, the CDR3 is TGCAGTGCTAGAAGGAGTTGGGGTAGCGGGGACACCGGGGAGCTGTTTTTT.

The V and J genes are TRBV6-2 or TRBV6-3 and TRBJ2-7; 7 bases line up with TRBD2. This CDR3 spans 17 amino acids. Looked up from germline, CDR1 is MNHEY and CDR2 is SVGEGT. The V and J ends lost 4 bases and 4 bases, in that order; junction bases with no gene match: 16. The CDR3 loop is CASSSLAGVRLGYEQYV. CDR3 nucleotides: TGTGCCAGCAGTTCTCTTGCGGGAGTAAGGTTGGGATACGAGCAGTACGTC.

Many counts were recorded for this clonotype. V is TRBV9 and J is TRBJ2-2; 11 bases agree with TRBD2. The germline gives CDR1 SGDLS, CDR2 YYNGEE. The CDR3 runs to 17 residues. J lost 2 bases, V lost 3 bases, and 6 bases had no gene match. In DNA form, the CDR3 reads TGTGCCAGCAGCGCAAGACTAGCGGGGCATAACACCGGGGAGCTGTTTTTT. It specifies CASSARLAGHNTGELFF.

In its sample, this clonotype was seen many times. The chain recombines TRBV30 with TRBJ1-6, with D uncertain. Per the germline V gene, CDR1 is GTSNPN and CDR2 is SVGIG (reference sequence). Between the trimmed V and J ends, which lost 3 bases and 6 bases, there was a span of 6 bases. The CDR3 is made up of 12 amino acids. The DNA for the CDR3 is TGTGCCTGGAGGGAATCTAATTCACCCCTCCACTTT. Translating it yields CAWRESNSPLHF.

The table lists this clonotype with many counts. The chain uses TRBV12-3 or TRBV12-4 and TRBJ2-5; D remains ambiguous. This CDR3 has 13 residues. V was clipped by 3 bases and J by 0 bases, with 5 bases between them. DNA for the CDR3: TGTGCCAGCAGTTTCGGCAACCAAGAGACCCAGTACTTC. This codes for CASSFGNQETQYF.

This clonotype was seen many times. This chain joins TRBV7-9 and TRBJ2-7; TRBD1 matches at 7 bases. CDR1 and CDR2 from the germline V gene are SEHNR and FQNEAQ (reference sequence). The J segment lost 1 base and the V segment lost 5 bases, leaving 2 bases of the junction unmatched. The CDR3 sequence is 13 residues long. CDR3 loop: CASSQGQSYEQYV. DNA of the CDR3: TGTGCCAGCAGCCAGGGACAGTCCTACGAGCAGTACGTC.

This clonotype was seen ten or more times. This chain links TRBV5-4 with TRBJ2-3, with D uncertain. Germline V gives CDR1 SGHNT, CDR2 YYREEE (reference sequence). The CDR3 sequence is 15 residues long. V was pared by 0 bases and J by 2 bases, with 10 bases between. CDR3 DNA sequence: TGTGCCAGCAGCTTGGGACCGAGTGACACAGATACGCAGTATTTT. As protein: CASSLGPSDTDTQYF.

This clonotype showed up just a few times. V is TRBV7-2 and J is TRBJ2-1, with 13 bases identical to TRBD2. Germline CDR1 and CDR2: SGHTA and FQGNSA. The CDR3 consists of 15 residues. V shed 5 bases and J 6 bases; nucleotides not matched to a gene: 4. For the CDR3, the DNA is TGTGCCAGCAGCCACAGGACTAGCGGGAGCAATGAGCAGTTCTTC. This sequence encodes CASSHRTSGSNEQFF.

The V and J genes are TRBV2 and TRBJ2-3; D might be TRBD2 (7 bases). The CDR3 contains 16 residues. Trimming cost V 8 bases and J 5 bases, with 23 bases left between them. Looked up from germline, CDR1 is SNHLY and CDR2 is FYNNEI. CDR3 loop: CASQVLVAGAGDTQYF. Here the CDR3 DNA reads TGTGCCAGCCAGGTGCTCGTCGCGGGGGCAGGAGATACGCAGTATTTT.

In DNA form, the CDR3 reads TGTGCCAGCAGCTTAGGGGGCGGTCCGAAGGATACGCAGTATTTT. It specifies CASSLGGGPKDTQYF. The chain recombines TRBV7-6 with TRBJ2-3, with D maybe TRBD1 (5 bases). Germline CDR1 reads SGHVS; CDR2 reads FNYEAQ. CDR3 length: 15 residues. Trimming took off 1 base at V and 6 bases at J, with 14 bases between the two ends.

This clonotype was observed at least ten times. V gene TRBV11-2 combines with J gene TRBJ2-3; TRBD2 agrees at 12 bases. CDR1 and CDR2 from the germline V gene are SGHAT and FQNNGV. The trim removed 5 bases at V and 4 bases at J, leaving 10 bases unmatched. The CDR3 sequence is 17 residues long. The CDR3 nucleotides read TGTGCCAGCAGCCCTGCCGGACTAGCGGGACGGGCAGATACGCAGTATTTT. As protein: CASSPAGLAGRADTQYF.

This clonotype was found a few times. The V and J genes are TRBV3-1 and TRBJ2-1; 10 bases are a match to TRBD2. J was trimmed by 8 bases and V by 6 bases; bases with no gene match: 7. This CDR3 contains 14 residues. Germline-derived CDR1 and CDR2 are LGHDT and YNNKEL (reference sequence). CDR3 amino acids: CASSLLAGADEQFF. DNA for the CDR3: TGTGCCAGCAGTCTCCTAGCGGGGGCCGATGAGCAGTTCTTC.

This clonotype was detected many times. The chain employs TRBV12-3 or TRBV12-4 and TRBJ1-4, with TRBD1 as a possible D gene (5 bases). With 6 bases removed from V and 5 bases from J, the gap between germline ends came to 16 bases. The CDR3 length is 15 residues. As DNA, the CDR3 is TGTGCCAGCAGCTGGACCGGGACGGAGAATGAAAAACTGTTTTTT. It encodes CASSWTGTENEKLFF.

This clonotype was picked up a small number of times. J is TRBJ2-5 and V is TRBV10-2; 10 bases line up with TRBD1. Looked up from germline, CDR1 is WSHSY and CDR2 is SAAADI. This CDR3 spans 17 amino acids. Trimming took 0 bases from V and 1 from J; bases not matched to a gene: 5. The CDR3 bases are TGCGCCAGCAGTGAGTCGTGGGACAGGGGTCCCCAAGAGACCCAGTACTTC. This encodes CASSESWDRGPQETQYF.

This clonotype has a count of ten or more. This chain uses TRBV11-2 with TRBJ2-2; 8 bases match TRBD1. The CDR3 runs 14 residues. The V and J ends lost 6 bases and 4 bases, in that order; junction bases with no gene match: 4. The germline gives CDR1 SGHAT, CDR2 FQNNGV. CDR3 in amino acids: CASRGTGPTGELFF. In DNA, the CDR3 is TGTGCCAGCAGAGGGACAGGTCCCACCGGGGAGCTGTTTTTT.

This clonotype was counted at least ten times. J is TRBJ2-5 and V is TRBV7-2; 8 bases agree with TRBD1. Trimming removed 3 bases from V and 1 base from J; junction bases left unmatched: 1. This CDR3 has 14 amino acids. Germline V gene sequence: CDR1 SGHTA, CDR2 FQGNSA. CDR3 region: CASSFDRGQETQYF. In DNA form, the CDR3 reads TGTGCCAGCAGCTTTGACAGGGGCCAAGAGACCCAGTACTTC.

This chain joins TRBV12-3 or TRBV12-4 and TRBJ2-7; weak D call: TRBD1 (5 bases). The CDR3 covers 13 residues. V was pared by 2 bases and J by 2 bases, with 7 bases between. CDR3 DNA: TGTGCCAGCAGTTTAAGGGGCCCCTACGAGCAGTACTTC. This encodes CASSLRGPYEQYF.

This chain connects TRBV5-5 to TRBJ2-1; 10 bases map to TRBD2. The ends lost 0 bases at V and 9 bases at J; junction bases unmatched: 9. Germline V gene data show CDR1 as SGHKS and CDR2 as YYEKEE (reference sequence). This CDR3 is 16 amino acids long. The CDR3 protein is CASSLVVLAGEVEQFF. The CDR3 nucleotides are TGTGCCAGCAGCTTGGTTGTGCTAGCGGGAGAGGTTGAGCAGTTCTTC.

This clonotype was recorded at least ten times. This rearrangement joins TRBV7-9 to TRBJ1-2, with 8 bases lining up with TRBD1. Germline values: CDR1 SEHNR, CDR2 FQNEAQ (reference sequence). The ends lost 4 bases at V and 7 bases at J; junction bases unmatched: 8. This CDR3 spans 14 amino acids. CDR3 nucleotide sequence: TGTGCCAGCAGCTCCCCCGACAGGGGAGGTGGCTACACCTTC. Protein sequence: CASSSPDRGGGYTF.

This clonotype is termed medium-sized (0.01 to 0.1%). The chain joins TRBV7-6 to TRBJ2-1; D unresolved. Trimming cost V 1 base and J 0 bases, with 1 base left between them. This CDR3 has 13 amino acids. Germline V CDR1 and CDR2: SGHVS, FNYEAQ. The CDR3 here is CASSLVSYNEQFF. The CDR3 coding sequence is TGTGCCAGCAGCTTAGTCTCCTACAATGAGCAGTTCTTC.

This chain connects TRBV7-2 to TRBJ2-1; 8 bases map to TRBD2. Germline V gene data show CDR1 as SGHTA and CDR2 as FQGNSA. The CDR3 has 18 residues. With V trimmed by 5 bases and J by 3 bases, 15 bases remained unmatched. This CDR3 is CASSQLGGWRGVYNEQFF. Here the CDR3 DNA reads TGTGCCAGCAGCCAGTTAGGTGGCTGGCGGGGGGTCTACAATGAGCAGTTCTTC.

This clonotype was found many times. The chain combines TRBV7-9 with TRBJ1-2, with 9 bases matching TRBD1. The CDR3 contains 14 residues. CDR1 SEHNR and CDR2 FQNEAQ come from the germline V gene (reference sequence). V lost 5 bases and J lost 8; bases outside the gene matches: 9. CDR3 DNA sequence: TGTGCCAGCAGCAACCCACAGGGGGCGGCGGGCTACACCTTC. This encodes CASSNPQGAAGYTF. Variable domain in full (rest from reference TRBV7-9 and TRBJ1-2): DTGVSQNPRHKITKRGQNVTFRCDPISEHNRLYWYRQTLGQGPEFLTYFQNEAQLEKSRLLSDRFSAERPKGSFSTLEIQRTEQGDSAMYLCASSNPQGAAGYTFGSGTRLTVV.